Following are 14 T cell receptor beta chains from one sample sequenced in a study of T cell changes during pregnancy in multiple sclerosis. Sequencing was performed with immunoSEQ multiplex PCR; in TCRdb, only in-frame clones are kept and a portion is missing. In the table there are approximately 70,000 clones, 92% of which are singletons. The sequencing here drew on peripheral blood, taken in the second trimester of pregnancy. Source of these receptors: a female donor in good health, enrolled as a control in a pregnancy study.

This clone was observed once. The V gene is TRBV6-4, the J gene TRBJ2-5; 8 bases are a match to TRBD1. Germline CDR1 is MRHNA and CDR2 is SNTAGT. The CDR3 spans 15 residues. Losses at the gene ends were 3 bases for V and 5 bases for J; bases not matched to a gene: 8. The CDR3 region has the DNA TGTGCCAGCAGTGAGTCCGGACAGGGTTCGGAGACCCAGTACTTC. As protein: CASSESGQGSETQYF.

The rearrangement links TRBV10-1 to TRBJ2-7; 12 nucleotides agree with TRBD2. The CDR3 runs 15 residues. CDR1 is WNHNN, CDR2 SYGVQD, per germline (reference sequence). With V trimmed by 10 bases and J by 3 bases, 10 bases remained unmatched. The CDR3: CATPPGTSGFYEQYF. CDR3 sequence (DNA): TGCGCCACTCCTCCTGGGACTAGCGGGTTCTACGAGCAGTACTTC.

Only one count was recorded for this clone. The chain couples TRBV9 to TRBJ2-1, with TRBD2 matching over 7 bases. Germline CDR1 SGDLS, CDR2 YYNGEE. CDR3 length equals 13 residues. The trim removed 4 bases at V and 9 bases at J, leaving 7 bases unmatched. CDR3 protein: CASSSQPGGEQFF. The CDR3 DNA follows: TGTGCCAGCAGCTCTCAGCCGGGGGGTGAGCAGTTCTTC.

The table lists this clone with a few counts. The V and J genes are TRBV9 and TRBJ2-2, with TRBD2 identical over 7 bases. The CDR3 runs to 14 residues. The V gene's germline CDR1 is SGDLS and CDR2 YYNGEE. The V and J ends lost 6 bases and 0 bases, in that order; junction bases with no gene match: 2. CDR3 sequence reads: CASKAGPNTGELFF. The CDR3 DNA sequence: TGTGCCAGCAAAGCGGGGCCGAACACCGGGGAGCTGTTTTTT.

The chain links TRBV7-8 to TRBJ2-5, with TRBD2 matching over 7 bases. The junction had 13 bases not matched to a gene; V was cut back by 4 bases and J by 5 bases. This CDR3 spans 16 amino acids. Germline-derived CDR1 and CDR2 are SGHVS and FQNEAQ. The chain's CDR3 is CASSSLSAGELETQYF. The CDR3 DNA is TGTGCCAGCAGCTCTTTGTCGGCGGGAGAATTGGAGACCCAGTACTTC. Using reference TRBV7-8 and TRBJ2-5 for the parts outside the CDR3, the full variable domain is GAGVSQSPRYKVAKRGQDVALRCDPISGHVSLFWYQQALGQGPEFLTYFQNEAQLDKSGLPSDRFFAERPEGSVSTLKIQRTQQEDSAVYLCASSSLSAGELETQYFGPGTRLLVL.

The V and J genes are TRBV5-1 and TRBJ2-7, with 12 bases lining up with TRBD2. The CDR3 has 16 residues. CDR1 SGHRS and CDR2 YFSETQ come from the germline V gene. The J segment lost 3 bases and the V segment lost 5 bases, leaving 9 bases of the junction unmatched. Here the CDR3 reads CASSPGLAGPNYEQYF. The CDR3 DNA reads as TGCGCCAGCAGTCCAGGACTAGCGGGGCCAAACTACGAGCAGTACTTC.

V is TRBV19 and J is TRBJ1-1; possibly TRBD1 for D (5 bases). Germline V gene lookup returns CDR1 LNHDA and CDR2 SQIVND (reference sequence). Deletions cut 3 bases from V and 1 base from J, with 9 bases between. There are 14 residues in the CDR3. CDR3 nucleotides: TGTGCCAGTAGTATCGGGAGGGGGAACACTGAAGCTTTCTTT. This codes for CASSIGRGNTEAFF.

The chain joins TRBV27 to TRBJ2-1; the match to TRBD2 covers 11 bases. CDR1 and CDR2 from the germline V gene are MNHEY and SMNVEV (reference sequence). This CDR3 is 19 amino acids long. V was clipped by 5 bases and J by 0 bases; unmatched bases: 12. This chain's CDR3 is CASSPRRGTSGSSYNEQFF. CDR3 DNA sequence: TGTGCCAGCAGTCCAAGAAGGGGGACTAGCGGATCCTCCTACAATGAGCAGTTCTTC.

The rearrangement links TRBV28 to TRBJ2-7, with a possible D match to TRBD2 (6 bases). Germline CDR1 is MDHEN and CDR2 is SYDVKM. CDR3 length: 12 residues. Trimming stripped 2 bases from V and 6 bases from J, with 8 bases between. The CDR3 loop is CASSLAGSEQYF. As DNA, the CDR3 is TGTGCCAGCAGTTTAGCGGGGTCCGAGCAGTACTTC.

The chain combines TRBV6-1 with TRBJ2-7, with 7 bases lining up with TRBD2. The CDR3 is 14 amino acids. Trimming cost V 6 bases and J 2 bases; bases outside gene matches: 7. CDR1 is MNHNS and CDR2 is SASEGT in the germline V gene. The CDR3 DNA sequence: TGTGCCAGCAGCCCCGGGAGGACTACCTACGAGCAGTACTTC. Amino acid sequence: CASSPGRTTYEQYF.

The rearrangement uses TRBV9 and TRBJ1-3; D is unclear. Germline lookup yields CDR1 SGDLS and CDR2 YYNGEE. The CDR3 loop spans 15 amino acids. The ends were cut back, 0 bases at V and 0 bases at J, with 7 bases in the middle. The CDR3 region has the DNA TGTGCCAGCAGCGTAGGGTACTCCTCTGGAAACACCATATATTTT. Its translation is CASSVGYSSGNTIYF.

The chain is built from TRBV7-2 and TRBJ2-7, with 7 positions matching TRBD1. This CDR3 is built from 14 residues. CDR1 is SGHTA, CDR2 FQGNSA, per germline. The V segment lost 5 bases and the J segment 6 bases; nucleotides outside the gene matches: 10. The CDR3 DNA reads TGTGCCAGCAGCACGACAGGGAAGAACGTCGAGCAGTACTTC. Amino acid sequence: CASSTTGKNVEQYF.

This chain joins TRBV10-3 and TRBJ2-5; D not resolved. Trimming stripped 8 bases from V and 2 bases from J, with 15 bases between. In germline, CDR1 is ENHRY, CDR2 SYGVKD. CDR3 size: 14 residues. CDR3 residues: CAIGSAASQETQYF. The CDR3 region has the DNA TGTGCCATCGGGTCGGCGGCGAGTCAAGAGACCCAGTACTTC.

This chain connects TRBV9 to TRBJ2-1; tentatively, D is TRBD1 (5 bases). V lost 2 bases, J lost 7 bases, and 7 bases lay in between. The CDR3 runs to 12 residues. The V gene's germline CDR1 is SGDLS and CDR2 YYNGEE. CDR3 amino acids: CASSVGPNEQFF. The DNA of the CDR3 is TGTGCCAGCAGCGTGGGGCCTAATGAGCAGTTCTTC.